Sequencing of this T cell receptor beta chain was carried out in a study of cytomegalovirus exposure and HLA in healthy donors. General observations from the study: Among TCR sequences, most were rare, though some public TCRs appeared in many donors.

About this clone: The antigen remains unidentified.

The V and J ends lost 3 bases and 1 base respectively, with 13 bases between them. The CDR3 sequence is 16 residues long. The germline gives CDR1 SGHAT, CDR2 FQNNGV. Primers for the PCR totalled 60 Vbeta and 13 Jbeta. Using immunoSEQ multiplex PCR, the repertoire was profiled, and TCRdb retains in-frame clones only, with some absent. The sample consists of about 130,000 clones, roughly 85% of them appearing once. The chain combines TRBV11-2 with TRBJ2-4; D possibly corresponds to TRBD2 (6 bases). Sequencing used PBMCs. The receptor's source is a middle-aged woman in good health and CMV-seropositive. This CDR3 reads CASSLEGWSAKNIQYF. The CDR3 region has the DNA TGTGCCAGCAGCTTGGAGGGGTGGTCCGCCAAAAACATTCAGTACTTC.